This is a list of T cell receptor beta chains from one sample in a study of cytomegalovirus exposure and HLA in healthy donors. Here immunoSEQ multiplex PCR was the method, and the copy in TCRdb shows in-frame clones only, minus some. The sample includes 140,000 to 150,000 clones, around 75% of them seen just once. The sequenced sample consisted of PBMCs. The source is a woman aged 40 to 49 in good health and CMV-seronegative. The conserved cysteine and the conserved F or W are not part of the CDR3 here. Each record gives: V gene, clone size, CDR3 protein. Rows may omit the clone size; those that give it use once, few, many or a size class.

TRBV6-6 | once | ASSYTGQEIIYGYT
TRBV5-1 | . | ASSDPGGWNYGYT
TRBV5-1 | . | ASSLKRGASQETQY
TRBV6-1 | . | ASSLGTSGSYEQY
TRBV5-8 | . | APRITGGGSSYEQY
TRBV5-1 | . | ASSLTSGRDTGELF
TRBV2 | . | ATKDYSYEQY
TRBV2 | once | ASSAGQGEGYT
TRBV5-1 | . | ASRASTDTQY
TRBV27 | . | ASSLDWDSPYEQY
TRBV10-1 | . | ASKRDRVGQPQH
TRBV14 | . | ARPYGKNIQY
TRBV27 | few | ASSLAGTVSQPQH
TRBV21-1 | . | ASSKEMGAPYDEQF
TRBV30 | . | AWSSQGYGYT
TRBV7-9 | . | ASSFGGGGNTIY